This is a list of T cell receptor beta chains from one sample in a study of graft-versus-host responses after intestinal transplantation. Clones were read by immunoSEQ multiplex PCR, and TCRdb kept only the in-frame ones, dropping some. The profile shows 9,900 or so clones, 80% to 90% of them singletons. The sequences come from ileum tissue, collected roughly 710 days after intestinal transplantation. The receptors originated from a human patient who received an intestinal transplant, so some T cells may come from the graft donor. CDR3s leave out the opening cysteine and the closing phenylalanine or tryptophan. Each record gives: V gene, CDR3 protein.

V gene: TRBV5-8
CDR3 protein: ASSPGWANEKLF

V gene: TRBV13
CDR3 protein: ASSFSGQGRGSPLH

V gene: TRBV27
CDR3 protein: ASRDRTGKGNQPQH

V gene: TRBV6-1
CDR3 protein: ASSPPLYEQY

V gene: TRBV28
CDR3 protein: ASSPSGDRAYEQY

V gene: TRBV5-8
CDR3 protein: ASSLSRVDQPQH

V gene: TRBV6-5
CDR3 protein: ASSYSGLSEQF

V gene: TRBV6-5
CDR3 protein: ASSPGMNSNQPQH

V gene: TRBV19
CDR3 protein: ASARSAVNQPQH

V gene: TRBV19
CDR3 protein: ASSLDGSYEQY

V gene: TRBV7-6
CDR3 protein: ASSSPPAGQATYNEQF

V gene: TRBV6-5
CDR3 protein: ASSRRAGGQETQY

V gene: TRBV7-9
CDR3 protein: ASSHPRNTEAF

V gene: TRBV5-1
CDR3 protein: ASSPGRDSSGANVLT

V gene: TRBV2
CDR3 protein: ASSSRGAANTGELF

V gene: TRBV5-4
CDR3 protein: ASSGRRGPGGETQY

V gene: TRBV6-5
CDR3 protein: ASSYGSAYSGNTIY

V gene: TRBV5-6
CDR3 protein: ASSNLSPARGPYNEQF

V gene: TRBV4-1
CDR3 protein: ASSQDSAYGPLH

V gene: TRBV6-6
CDR3 protein: ASSRIMTGPTDTQY

V gene: TRBV11-3
CDR3 protein: ASSQTVGGGQPQH

V gene: TRBV5-4
CDR3 protein: ASSLDRPTNSPLH

V gene: TRBV12-1
CDR3 protein: ASSPGTHEAF

V gene: TRBV5-1
CDR3 protein: ASSLEGTSGRAAGELF

V gene: TRBV5-1
CDR3 protein: ASSSVTDTYEQY

V gene: TRBV15
CDR3 protein: ATSLITGTLNIQY

V gene: TRBV10-3
CDR3 protein: AITGGQGARVQY

V gene: TRBV9
CDR3 protein: ASSVEGRTPTDTQY

V gene: TRBV4-1
CDR3 protein: ASSQLPREAMH

V gene: TRBV28
CDR3 protein: ASSSSPGSGSTSYNEQF

V gene: TRBV10-1
CDR3 protein: ASSESWGYEQY

V gene: TRBV11-2
CDR3 protein: ASSLGYGYTDTQY

V gene: TRBV6-6
CDR3 protein: ASSFQGPDTQY

V gene: TRBV7-6
CDR3 protein: ASSRGGHPYEQY

V gene: TRBV6-6
CDR3 protein: ASSPPVGSYGYT

V gene: TRBV29-1
CDR3 protein: SFWRSPRTFKSYNSPLH

V gene: TRBV11-2
CDR3 protein: ASSSENQPQH

V gene: TRBV7-2
CDR3 protein: ASSLLGTGDYNEQF

V gene: TRBV19
CDR3 protein: ASSPQGNSAYEQY

V gene: TRBV7-9
CDR3 protein: ASSSRGYTDTQY

V gene: TRBV9
CDR3 protein: ASNLAGATYNEQF

V gene: TRBV2
CDR3 protein: ASRPRTSGSQETQY

V gene: TRBV7-9
CDR3 protein: ASSLGGGGRETQY